The present entry profiles one T cell receptor (beta chain) with its context. What it binds is unknown. This sample was included in a study of CD8+ T cells in alopecia areata. General study results and limits: Possibly as an HLA-related effect, TCR sharing across patients appeared less clear than in mice.

In a group of 4 or 5 patients, CD4+ cells were sorted into CD25+CD127- cells. Individuals with alopecia areata gave both lesional scalp punch biopsies and peripheral blood for collection. TCR sequencing used cDNA made by reverse transcription of extracted RNA. Assay: immunoSEQ multiplex PCR; the TCRdb copy retains only in-frame clones and omits some. The sample lists approximately 40,000 clones, over 50% occurring once. V lost 2 bases, J lost 5 bases, and 5 bases stayed unmatched. The germline V gene encodes CDR1 SGHRS and CDR2 YFSETQ. The CDR3 contains 14 residues. Sequencing was carried out using CD4+ Tregs sorted from blood. The V call is TRBV5-1, the J call TRBJ1-2; 8 bases are a match to TRBD1. The origin of this receptor is a human donor with alopecia areata. This CDR3 reads CASSFGQGTYGYTF. CDR3 in DNA: TGCGCCAGCAGCTTCGGACAGGGCACGTATGGCTACACCTTC.